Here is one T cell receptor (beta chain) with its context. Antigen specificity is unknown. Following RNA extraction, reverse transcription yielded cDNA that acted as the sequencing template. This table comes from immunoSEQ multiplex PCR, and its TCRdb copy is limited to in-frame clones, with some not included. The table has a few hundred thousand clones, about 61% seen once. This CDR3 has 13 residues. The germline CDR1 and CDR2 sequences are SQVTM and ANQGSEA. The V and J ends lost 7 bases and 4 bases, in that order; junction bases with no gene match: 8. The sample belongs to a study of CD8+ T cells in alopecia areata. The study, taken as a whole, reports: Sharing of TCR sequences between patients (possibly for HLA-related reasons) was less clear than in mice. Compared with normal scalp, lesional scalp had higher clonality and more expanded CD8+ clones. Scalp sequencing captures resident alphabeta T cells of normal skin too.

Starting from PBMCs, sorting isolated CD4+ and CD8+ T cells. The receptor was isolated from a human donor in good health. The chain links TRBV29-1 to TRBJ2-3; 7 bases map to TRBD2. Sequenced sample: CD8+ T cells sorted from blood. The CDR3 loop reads CSESQGGADTQYF. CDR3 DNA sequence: TGCAGCGAGAGTCAGGGAGGGGCAGATACGCAGTATTTT.